The 32 T cell receptor beta chains below all came from one sample that was sequenced in a study of cytomegalovirus exposure and HLA in healthy donors. Researchers ran the PCR with 60 Vbeta and 13 Jbeta primers. Data came from immunoSEQ multiplex PCR; TCRdb stores just in-frame clones and leaves some out. The table lists approximately 100,000 clones, around 61% of them singletons, with roughly 3.5% in the top ten. The sample was PBMCs. Receptor source: a woman aged 50 to 60 in good health and CMV-seronegative.

The chain uses TRBV5-4 and TRBJ2-7; TRBD2 might be the D (7 bases). Trimming took 4 bases from V and 6 from J, leaving 17 bases between them. Germline CDR1 SGHNT, CDR2 YYREEE (reference sequence). The CDR3 runs to 14 residues. In nucleotides, the CDR3 is TGTGCCAGCAGCGACTCGGGGGGCCATGGCGAGCAGTACTTC. Amino acid sequence: CASSDSGGHGEQYF.

V usage is TRBV6-6 and J usage is TRBJ1-6, with 9 bases matching TRBD1. The V segment lost 5 bases and the J segment 8 bases; nucleotides outside the gene matches: 4. There are 14 residues in the CDR3. Germline CDR1 and CDR2: MNHNY and SVGAGI (reference sequence). CDR3 nucleotide sequence: TGTGCCAGCAGTGGGACAGGGCGTGATTCACCCCTCCACTTT. Encoded protein: CASSGTGRDSPLHF.

This clone was recorded only once. The chain employs TRBV19 and TRBJ2-6; the D gene is possibly TRBD2 (6 bases). V lost 4 bases and J lost 0, with 19 bases in between. The germline V gene encodes CDR1 LNHDA and CDR2 SQIVND (reference sequence). This CDR3 is 19 amino acids long. CDR3 DNA sequence: TGTGCCAGTAGTAATTTTGGGTGGGACTTCAGCTCTGGGGCCAACGTCCTGACTTTC. Translating it yields CASSNFGWDFSSGANVLTF.

J is TRBJ2-2 and V is TRBV4-3; 10 bases line up with TRBD1. The CDR3 runs to 16 residues. Germline V CDR1 and CDR2: LGHNA, YSLEER. J gave up 3 bases and V 2 bases, and 3 bases lay outside the gene matches. CDR3: CASSQPGQGYTGELFF. The CDR3 nucleotides read TGCGCCAGCAGCCAACCGGGACAGGGGTACACCGGGGAGCTGTTTTTT.

V is TRBV7-2 and J is TRBJ2-7, with TRBD1 matching 8 bases. V was clipped by 5 bases and J by 4 bases; unmatched bases: 7. This CDR3 spans 14 amino acids. The germline CDR1 and CDR2 sequences are SGHTA and FQGNSA. As DNA, the CDR3 is TGTGCCAGCAGCACGCTCGACAGGGGATACGAGCAGTACTTC. Its protein is CASSTLDRGYEQYF.

This sequence joins TRBV6-1 and TRBJ2-7; 8 bases match TRBD1. V lost 6 bases, J lost 4 bases, and 8 bases stayed unmatched. This CDR3 comprises 14 residues. Germline V gene data show CDR1 as MNHNS and CDR2 as SASEGT. The chain's CDR3 is CASRTTGGRYEQYF. The CDR3 DNA is TGTGCCAGCAGAACCACAGGGGGACGGTACGAGCAGTACTTC.

The CDR3 loop reads CASSLEGFRDEQFF. The CDR3 region has the DNA TGTGCCAGCAGCTTAGAGGGGTTTAGGGATGAGCAGTTCTTC. The rearrangement joins TRBV7-8 to TRBJ2-1; TRBD1 is a possible D gene (5 bases). The CDR3 contains 14 residues. V was trimmed by 1 base and J by 8 bases, leaving 12 bases between them. Germline CDR1 SGHVS, CDR2 FQNEAQ.

This rearrangement joins TRBV19 to TRBJ1-5, with D possibly TRBD1 on 6 matching bases. V was trimmed by 4 bases and J by 7 bases, leaving 14 bases between them. The CDR3 runs 14 residues. Per germline, CDR1 LNHDA and CDR2 SQIVND (reference sequence). The CDR3 DNA reads TGTGCCAGTAGTACCGAGACAGGACCCCAGCCCCAGCATTTT. Amino acid sequence: CASSTETGPQPQHF.

The table lists this clone with a few counts. The rearrangement uses TRBV7-6 and TRBJ1-1; a possible D gene is TRBD1 (5 bases). Germline CDR1 and CDR2: SGHVS and FNYEAQ. V was pared by 5 bases and J by 5 bases, with 18 bases between. The CDR3 extends over 15 amino acids. The CDR3 nucleotides are TGTGCCAGCAGCCCCACGGGGAGGGGCGGTACTGAAGCTTTCTTT. This gives the protein CASSPTGRGGTEAFF.

Only one count was recorded for this clone. The chain couples TRBV5-1 to TRBJ2-1, with 7 bases identical to TRBD2. CDR1 SGHRS and CDR2 YFSETQ come from the germline V gene. This CDR3 has 16 amino acids. V gave up 3 bases and J gave up 3 bases; unmatched junction bases: 9. The CDR3 protein is CASSWGNRDYYNEQFF. CDR3 bases: TGCGCCAGCAGCTGGGGAAACCGGGACTACTACAATGAGCAGTTCTTC. Using reference TRBV5-1 and TRBJ2-1 for the parts outside the CDR3, the full variable domain is KAGVTQTPRYLIKTRGQQVTLSCSPISGHRSVSWYQQTPGQGLQFLFEYFSETQRNKGNFPGRFSGRQFSNSRSEMNVSTLELGDSALYLCASSWGNRDYYNEQFFGPGTRLTVL.

In this sample, this clone turned up a few times. CDR3 residues: CASSSSGGVSYNEQFF. The DNA of the CDR3 is TGTGCCAGCAGCTCTAGCGGGGGGGTCTCCTACAATGAGCAGTTCTTC. The rearrangement links TRBV11-3 to TRBJ2-1, with 12 bases matching TRBD2. Germline trimming cut 4 bases from V and 0 bases from J; bases unmatched to any gene: 1. The V gene's germline CDR1 is SGHNT and CDR2 YENEEA. The CDR3 is made up of 16 amino acids.

The chain combines TRBV5-4 with TRBJ2-3, with unresolved D. V dropped 0 bases and J dropped 2 bases, with 10 bases sitting between them. This CDR3 has 15 residues. Germline CDR1 and CDR2: SGHNT and YYREEE (reference sequence). CDR3 amino acids: CASSLDRNPTDTQYF. The CDR3 nucleotides are TGTGCCAGCAGCTTGGACAGAAATCCCACAGATACGCAGTATTTT.

This clone was detected only a few times. The rearrangement joins TRBV4-2 to TRBJ1-4, with 10 bases matching TRBD1. The CDR3 contains 17 residues. The V gene end was trimmed by 0 bases and the J gene end by 9 bases; junction bases not matched to a gene: 10. Germline V gene lookup returns CDR1 LGHNA and CDR2 YNFKEQ. The CDR3 loop is CASSQDIRGQGRQKLFF. The CDR3 coding sequence is TGTGCCAGCAGCCAAGATATCAGGGGACAGGGGAGACAAAAACTGTTTTTT.

The chain has TRBV19 and TRBJ1-5; D is possibly TRBD1 (6 bases). The germline V gene has CDR1 LNHDA and CDR2 SQIVND (reference sequence). There are 15 residues in the CDR3. With 4 bases removed from V and 7 bases from J, the gap between germline ends came to 17 bases. CDR3 sequence reads: CASSTDQQGRQPQHF. As DNA, the CDR3 is TGTGCCAGTAGTACCGACCAACAGGGTCGCCAGCCCCAGCATTTT.

The rearrangement joins TRBV18 to TRBJ1-4; no definite D call. This CDR3 is built from 16 residues. Germline lookup yields CDR1 KGHSH and CDR2 LQKENI. V was pared by 3 bases and J by 0 bases, with 11 bases between. The CDR3, as DNA: TGTGCCAGCTCACCCCTGGCGGCAACAACTAATGAAAAACTGTTTTTT. This gives the protein CASSPLAATTNEKLFF.

The V gene is TRBV28, the J gene TRBJ2-7; D possibly corresponds to TRBD2 (6 bases). This CDR3 has 13 amino acids. Germline lookup yields CDR1 MDHEN and CDR2 SYDVKM. The germline V and J ends were trimmed by 3 bases and 7 bases, with 13 bases remaining between them. This chain's CDR3 is CASSFAGRDEQYF. DNA of the CDR3: TGTGCCAGCAGTTTCGCCGGGAGAGATGAGCAGTACTTC.

The CDR3 loop reads CASSPPGQGAWGTGELFF. The CDR3 coding sequence is TGTGCCAGCTCACCACCGGGACAGGGGGCATGGGGCACCGGGGAGCTGTTTTTT. V gene TRBV18 combines with J gene TRBJ2-2; TRBD1 matches at 12 bases. CDR1 and CDR2 from the germline V gene are KGHSH and LQKENI. This CDR3 contains 18 residues. Losses at the gene ends were 0 bases for V and 4 bases for J; bases not matched to a gene: 6.

The J gene is TRBJ2-7, the V gene TRBV5-6; the D is unclear. The CDR3 length is 15 residues. Germline loops: CDR1 SGHDT, CDR2 YYEEEE. V was trimmed by 0 bases and J by 2 bases, leaving 12 bases between them. The CDR3 spells CASSLGPEQAYEQYF. The CDR3 region has the DNA TGTGCCAGCAGCTTGGGGCCAGAACAAGCCTACGAGCAGTACTTC.

This chain joins TRBV7-8 and TRBJ2-7, with TRBD2 identical over 9 bases. Germline V gene lookup returns CDR1 SGHVS and CDR2 FQNEAQ. The J segment lost 4 bases and the V segment lost 0 bases, leaving 4 bases of the junction unmatched. This CDR3 is built from 15 residues. CDR3 protein: CASSLASGSFYEQYF. CDR3 coding DNA: TGTGCCAGCAGCTTAGCTAGCGGGAGTTTTTACGAGCAGTACTTC.

This rearrangement joins TRBV5-1 to TRBJ2-7; D is perhaps TRBD2 (5 bases). The CDR3 loop spans 13 amino acids. The germline V and J ends were trimmed by 4 bases and 4 bases, with 12 bases remaining between them. Germline lookup yields CDR1 SGHRS and CDR2 YFSETQ. The CDR3 DNA reads TGCGCCAGCAGCCCGTTATCGGGATACGAGCAGTACTTC. This translates into CASSPLSGYEQYF.

This clone came up a few times. The rearrangement uses TRBV19 and TRBJ2-2, with 8 bases lining up with TRBD2. The trim removed 7 bases at V and 4 bases at J, leaving 29 bases unmatched. CDR3 length: 22 amino acids. In germline, CDR1 is LNHDA, CDR2 SQIVND (reference sequence). CDR3 protein: CASKGTNLGLAQYSLITGELFF. CDR3 bases: TGTGCCAGTAAGGGAACGAACCTTGGACTAGCCCAATACAGTCTCATCACCGGGGAGCTGTTTTTT.

This clone showed up just a few times. The chain links TRBV10-1 to TRBJ2-3; 7 bases are a match to TRBD2. CDR1 is WNHNN and CDR2 is SYGVQD in the germline V gene (reference sequence). J was trimmed by 0 bases and V by 3 bases; bases with no gene match: 3. This CDR3 comprises 15 residues. CDR3 protein: CASSDLAASTDTQYF. CDR3 in DNA: TGCGCCAGCAGTGACCTAGCGGCTAGCACAGATACGCAGTATTTT.

The chain uses TRBV6-5 and TRBJ2-7, with a possible D match to TRBD2 (5 bases). In germline, CDR1 is MNHEY, CDR2 SVGAGI. The CDR3 is made up of 14 amino acids. V gave up 6 bases and J gave up 1 base, with 13 bases separating them. The CDR3 region has the DNA TGTGCCAGCAGATCGAGCGGCCGTTCCTACGAGCAGTACTTC. It yields the protein CASRSSGRSYEQYF.

The chain joins TRBV7-9 to TRBJ2-1; 10 nucleotides match TRBD2. The CDR3 consists of 15 residues. The germline gives CDR1 SEHNR, CDR2 FQNEAQ (reference sequence). After removal of 6 bases from V and 8 bases from J, the junction contained 10 bases not matched to a gene. As DNA, the CDR3 is TGTGCCAGCAGTCTTGGACTAGCGGAAGTGGATGAGCAGTTCTTC. Residues: CASSLGLAEVDEQFF.

V and J are TRBV7-9 and TRBJ1-1; D may be TRBD1 (6 bases). V shed 5 bases and J shed 4 bases, with 11 bases lying between them. CDR3 length: 13 residues. Germline CDR1 reads SEHNR; CDR2 reads FQNEAQ (reference sequence). CDR3 nucleotide sequence: TGTGCCAGCAGCCGAAGACAGGCCACTGAAGCTTTCTTT. Translation gives CASSRRQATEAFF.

The chain couples TRBV10-3 to TRBJ2-5; 10 nucleotides align to TRBD1. There are 14 residues in the CDR3. From germline, CDR1 is ENHRY and CDR2 SYGVKD. The V segment lost 3 bases and the J segment 5 bases; nucleotides outside the gene matches: 3. For the CDR3, the DNA is TGTGCCATCAGTGATCTGACAGGGGGCGAGACCCAGTACTTC. Translated, it gives CAISDLTGGETQYF.

The rearrangement links TRBV18 to TRBJ1-2; D may be TRBD1 (6 bases). Trimming stripped 2 bases from V and 2 bases from J, with 9 bases between. Germline assignment: CDR1 KGHSH and CDR2 LQKENI. CDR3 length equals 14 residues. The CDR3 region has the DNA TGTGCCAGCTCACCAAAGGGACACAACTATGGCTACACCTTC. Its translation: CASSPKGHNYGYTF.

The chain employs TRBV25-1 and TRBJ2-3; D not resolved. Trimming took 3 bases from V and 5 from J, leaving 12 bases between them. Germline V lookup: CDR1 MGHDK, CDR2 SYGVNS. The CDR3 length is 14 residues. The CDR3 region has the DNA TGTGCCAGCAGTGACCGCGCTTCGGGAGATACGCAGTATTTT. This translates into CASSDRASGDTQYF.

The gene calls are TRBV18 and TRBJ1-1; TRBD1 matches at 12 bases. V dropped 5 bases and J dropped 0; count of bases not matched to a gene: 4. The CDR3 totals 16 residues. CDR1 and CDR2 from the germline V gene are KGHSH and LQKENI. The CDR3 DNA follows: TGTGCCAGCTCAACCGGGACAGGGGGCTTGAACACTGAAGCTTTCTTT. Protein: CASSTGTGGLNTEAFF.

The rearrangement uses TRBV6-5 and TRBJ2-5, with 7 nucleotides matching TRBD2. The germline V gene encodes CDR1 MNHEY and CDR2 SVGAGI. V was clipped by 5 bases and J by 2 bases; unmatched bases: 5. This CDR3 spans 14 amino acids. The CDR3 protein is CASSKERGQETQYF. The CDR3 nucleotides read TGTGCCAGCAGTAAGGAGCGGGGACAAGAGACCCAGTACTTC.

This chain links TRBV28 with TRBJ1-2, with 7 bases fitting TRBD1. Losses at the gene ends were 2 bases for V and 10 bases for J; bases not matched to a gene: 13. The CDR3 is 15 residues long. Per germline, CDR1 MDHEN and CDR2 SYDVKM. Here the CDR3 DNA reads TGTGCCAGCAGTTTAAATGTCGCATCAGGGGGTCCCTACACCTTC. Its protein product is CASSLNVASGGPYTF.

The chain carries TRBV9 and TRBJ1-1, with no clear D. The CDR3 contains 14 residues. With 0 bases removed from V and 4 bases from J, the gap between germline ends came to 10 bases. The germline CDR1 and CDR2 sequences are SGDLS and YYNGEE. The DNA of the CDR3 is TGTGCCAGCAGCGTAGCGCCGGAGGGCACTGAAGCTTTCTTT. It specifies CASSVAPEGTEAFF.